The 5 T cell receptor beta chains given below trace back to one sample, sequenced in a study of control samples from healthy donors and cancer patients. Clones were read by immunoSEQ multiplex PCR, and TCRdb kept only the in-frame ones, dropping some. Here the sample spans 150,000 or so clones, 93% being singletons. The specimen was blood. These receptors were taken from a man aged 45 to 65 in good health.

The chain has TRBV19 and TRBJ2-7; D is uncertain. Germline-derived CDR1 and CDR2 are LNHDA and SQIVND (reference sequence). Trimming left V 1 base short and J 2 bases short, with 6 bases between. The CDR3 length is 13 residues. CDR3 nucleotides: TGTGCCAGTAGTATAGGACTGCCCTACGAGCAGTACTTC. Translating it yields CASSIGLPYEQYF.

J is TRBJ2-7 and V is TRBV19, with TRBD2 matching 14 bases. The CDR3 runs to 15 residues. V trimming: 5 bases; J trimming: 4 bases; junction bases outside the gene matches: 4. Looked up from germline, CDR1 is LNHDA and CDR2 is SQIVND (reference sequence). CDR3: CASSVTSGRAYEQYF. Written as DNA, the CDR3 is TGTGCCAGTAGTGTGACTAGCGGGAGGGCTTACGAGCAGTACTTC.

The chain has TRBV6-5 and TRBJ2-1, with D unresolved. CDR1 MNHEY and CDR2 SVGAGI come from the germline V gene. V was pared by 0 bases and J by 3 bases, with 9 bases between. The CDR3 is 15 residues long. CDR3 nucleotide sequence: TGTGCCAGCAGTTACTCGTATCCCCGCTACAATGAGCAGTTCTTC. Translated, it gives CASSYSYPRYNEQFF.

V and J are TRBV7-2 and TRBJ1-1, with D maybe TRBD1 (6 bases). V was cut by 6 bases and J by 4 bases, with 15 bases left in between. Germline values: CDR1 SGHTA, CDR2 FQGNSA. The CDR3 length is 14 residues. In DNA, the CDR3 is TGTGCCAGCAGGGCCGGGACAATGGTCACTGAAGCTTTCTTT. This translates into CASRAGTMVTEAFF.

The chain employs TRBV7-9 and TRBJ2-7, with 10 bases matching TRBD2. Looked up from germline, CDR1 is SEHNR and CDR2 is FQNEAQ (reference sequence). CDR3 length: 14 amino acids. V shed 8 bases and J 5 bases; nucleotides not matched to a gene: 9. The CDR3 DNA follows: TGTGCCAGCTCTTTAGCGGGAGGATGGGACGAGCAGTACTTC. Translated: CASSLAGGWDEQYF. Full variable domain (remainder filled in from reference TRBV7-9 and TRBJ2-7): DTGVSQNPRHKITKRGQNVTFRCDPISEHNRLYWYRQTLGQGPEFLTYFQNEAQLEKSRLLSDRFSAERPKGSFSTLEIQRTEQGDSAMYLCASSLAGGWDEQYFGPGTRLTVT.